The TCR beta chain under discussion was sequenced for a study of blood T cell repertoires in COVID-19. Per the original methods: Quantification of nucleated cells was approximated via reference gene primer amplification. TCRdb's table, derived via immunoSEQ multiplex PCR, lists solely in-frame clones and lacks some. V and J calls and clone size are copied from that table; D and trimming were computed from the DNA. Among some 220,000 clones, 80% to 90% were seen once, and the ten largest hold about 3%. The length of the CDR3 is 14 residues. Trimming took off 7 bases at V and 0 bases at J, with 13 bases between the two ends. Germline V gene sequence: CDR1 SGHRS, CDR2 YFSETQ.

This rearrangement joins TRBV5-1 to TRBJ1-1; maybe TRBD1 (5 bases). The sequenced sample was PBMCs or T cells enriched from blood (not recorded which). The TCR sequence derives from a woman aged 18-29 years in a cohort exposed to, infected with or recovered from COVID-19 (not recorded which). The CDR3 region has the DNA TGCGCCAGCGTGGGGGGAGGGGTGAACACTGAAGCTTTCTTT. Protein product: CASVGGGVNTEAFF.